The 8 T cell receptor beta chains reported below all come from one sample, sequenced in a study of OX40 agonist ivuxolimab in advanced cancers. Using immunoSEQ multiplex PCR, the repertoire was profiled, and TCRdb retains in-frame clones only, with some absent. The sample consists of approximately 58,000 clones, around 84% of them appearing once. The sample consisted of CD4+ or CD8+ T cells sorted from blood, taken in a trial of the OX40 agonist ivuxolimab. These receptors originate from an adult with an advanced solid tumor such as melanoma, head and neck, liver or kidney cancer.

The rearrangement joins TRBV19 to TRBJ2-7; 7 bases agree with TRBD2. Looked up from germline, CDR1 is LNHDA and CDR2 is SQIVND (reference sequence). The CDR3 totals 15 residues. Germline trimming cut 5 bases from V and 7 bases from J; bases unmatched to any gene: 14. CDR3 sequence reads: CASSSLAEPLREQYF. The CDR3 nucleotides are TGTGCCAGTAGTTCCCTAGCGGAACCCCTACGGGAGCAGTACTTC.

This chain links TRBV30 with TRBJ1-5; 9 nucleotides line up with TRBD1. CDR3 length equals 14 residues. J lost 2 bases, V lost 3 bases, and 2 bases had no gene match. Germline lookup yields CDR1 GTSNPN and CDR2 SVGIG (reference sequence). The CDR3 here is CAWSRTGGNQPQHF. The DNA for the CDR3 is TGTGCCTGGAGCCGGACAGGGGGCAATCAGCCCCAGCATTTT.

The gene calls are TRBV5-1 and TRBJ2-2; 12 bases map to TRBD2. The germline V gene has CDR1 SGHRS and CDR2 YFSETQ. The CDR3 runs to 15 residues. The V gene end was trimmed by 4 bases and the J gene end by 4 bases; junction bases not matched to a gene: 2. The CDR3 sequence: CASSATSGGTGELFF. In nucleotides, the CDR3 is TGCGCCAGCAGCGCGACTAGCGGGGGCACCGGGGAGCTGTTTTTT.

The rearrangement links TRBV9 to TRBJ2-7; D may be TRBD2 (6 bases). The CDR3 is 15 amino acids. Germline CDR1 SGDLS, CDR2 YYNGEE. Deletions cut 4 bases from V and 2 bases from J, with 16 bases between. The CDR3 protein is CASSSRDFNTYEQYF. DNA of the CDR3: TGTGCCAGCAGCTCCCGGGACTTCAACACCTACGAGCAGTACTTC.

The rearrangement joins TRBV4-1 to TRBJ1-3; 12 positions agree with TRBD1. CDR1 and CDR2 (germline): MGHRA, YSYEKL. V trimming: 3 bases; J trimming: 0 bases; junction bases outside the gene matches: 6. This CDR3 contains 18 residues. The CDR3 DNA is TGCGCCAGCAGCCATGGGACAGGGGGCCCTTACTCTGGAAACACCATATATTTT. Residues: CASSHGTGGPYSGNTIYF.

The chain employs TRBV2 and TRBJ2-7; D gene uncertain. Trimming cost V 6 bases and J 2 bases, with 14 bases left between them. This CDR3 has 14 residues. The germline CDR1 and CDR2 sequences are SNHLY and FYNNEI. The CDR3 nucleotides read TGTGCCAGCAGCCTAGAAACTGGACCCTACGAGCAGTACTTC. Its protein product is CASSLETGPYEQYF.

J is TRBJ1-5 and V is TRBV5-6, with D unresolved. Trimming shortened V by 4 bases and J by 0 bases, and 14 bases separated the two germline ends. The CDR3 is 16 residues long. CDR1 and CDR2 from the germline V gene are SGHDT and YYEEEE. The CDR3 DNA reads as TGTGCCAGCAGCCTACGCCGGGTTGGTAGCAATCAGCCCCAGCATTTT. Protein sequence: CASSLRRVGSNQPQHF.

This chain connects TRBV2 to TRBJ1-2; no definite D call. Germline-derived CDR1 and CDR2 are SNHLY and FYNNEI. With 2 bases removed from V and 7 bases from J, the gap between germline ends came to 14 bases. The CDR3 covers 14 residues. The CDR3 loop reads CASSETEQTRGYTF. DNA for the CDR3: TGTGCCAGCAGTGAAACGGAACAGACTCGTGGCTACACCTTC.